This TCR beta chain was found in a study of metastatic and nonmetastatic thyroid tumors. About the study: Peripheral blood and tumor or nodule samples from malignant and benign thyroid patients were compared. General study points: Versus benign nodules, malignant thyroid tumors reportedly had significantly higher TCR beta diversity, in blood and tumor.

This clone was seen at least ten times. Its antigen is unknown. Nobody among the patients had been given any treatment before thyroid surgery. As processed by the authors: The study built a papillary thyroid cancer distant-metastasis classifier from CDR3 differences across clinicopathological groups. TCRdb reanalyzed the PCR reads via MiXCR. The authors' filters were not applied to this entry. This sample yields a few thousand clones, of which roughly 20% are seen a single time; around 22% belongs to the top ten. The specimen was tumor tissue. The source is a male donor with papillary thyroid cancer or a benign thyroid nodule (not recorded which). Some clones in this sample may be carry-over from other donors' samples.

This chain's CDR3 is CSAEGVTEAFF. The CDR3 nucleotides read TGCAGCGCCGAAGGGGTCACTGAAGCTTTCTTT. This sequence joins TRBV29-1 and TRBJ1-1; possibly TRBD1 for D (5 bases). V was pared by 7 bases and J by 4 bases, with 10 bases between. The CDR3 is made up of 11 amino acids. Germline assignment: CDR1 SQVTM and CDR2 ANQGSEA.